This T cell receptor (beta chain) was captured in a study of T cell responses to AZD1222 COVID-19 vaccine. Data came from immunoSEQ multiplex PCR; TCRdb stores just in-frame clones and leaves some out. Here the sample spans 200,000 or so clones, around 92% being singletons. Findings and caveats of the study: It should be noted that donors were predominantly white British and more often female, and clonal diversity was possibly underestimated. Only 5 or 6 individuals given AZD1222 were seropositive at baseline. Spike-wide coverage was observed for vaccine-associated CD4 TCRs, with dominant responses at 160-218 and 743-854.

This clone has a handful of counts. What it recognizes is unknown. Looked up from germline, CDR1 is SGHTA and CDR2 is FQGTGA. The CDR3 runs 14 residues. The germline V and J ends were trimmed by 5 bases and 5 bases, with 15 bases remaining between them. The chain carries TRBV7-3 and TRBJ1-1; perhaps TRBD1 as D (5 bases). This sample comprised peripheral blood, obtained on day 0 of AZD1222 vaccination. The clonotype comes from an adult in good health. The CDR3 DNA reads TGTGCCAGCAGCCTAGGGCCTAAGGGGACTGAAGCTTTCTTT. It translates to CASSLGPKGTEAFF.